This TCR beta chain appears in the sequencing data of a study of T cells in Graves' hyperthyroidism and ophthalmopathy. Regions amplified from RNA transcripts were the TCR beta CDR3 regions. HTBI primers were the set used in a first-round RT-PCR of the TCR CDR3. TCRdb passed the multiplex PCR reads through MiXCR, listing each CDR3 protein once. The sample lists roughly 650,000 distinct CDR3 sequences, roughly a sixth occurring once. Inclusion characteristics of ophthalmopathy patients comprised a Clinical Activity Score of at least 3, a NOSPECS grade of at least 4, and duration under 3 months. Trimming stripped 2 bases from V and 4 bases from J, with 9 bases between. The CDR3 runs to 13 residues. Germline CDR1 reads SEHNR; CDR2 reads FQNEAQ (reference sequence).

This receptor was obtained from a woman in her thirties or forties with Graves' ophthalmopathy. The rearrangement joins TRBV7-9 to TRBJ2-7; no clear D gene. Sequences were obtained from blood. In DNA form, the CDR3 reads TGTGCCAGCAGCTTAAATCCAGAGTACGAGCAGTACTTC. Encoded protein: CASSLNPEYEQYF.